The 21 T cell receptor beta chains below come from one sample, sequenced in a study of vaccination effects on CD4 cells after COVID-19. ViraFEST assay sequencing came after antigen-specific CD4+ T cells were expanded with viral peptide pools. Cells that had been cultured for roughly ten days were the source of isolated CD4+ T cells. Participants got two doses of BNT162b2 or mRNA-1273 vaccine. Produced via immunoSEQ multiplex PCR; TCRdb's table is partial and in-frame only. Counted here are over 50,000 clones, around four fifths occurring once; the ten biggest clones make up around 1.2%. These TCRs are of unknown antigen specificity. Sequences were derived from CD4+ T cells from PBMCs cultured with HCoV-229E spike peptides, sampled after COVID-19 vaccination. These receptors came from a human donor who received a COVID-19 vaccine.

The count of this clone is one. J is TRBJ2-3 and V is TRBV23-1; unclear D gene. TRBV23-1 is classed as an ORF, of uncertain function. Trimming cost V 0 bases and J 6 bases, with 19 bases left between them. The CDR3 sequence is 17 residues long. The CDR3 DNA reads as TGCGCCAGCAGTCAATCACGTACCCGACGTTCTCACGATACGCAGTATTTT. The encoded protein is CASSQSRTRRSHDTQYF.

This sequence joins TRBV10-3 and TRBJ2-5; D unresolved. The V end lost 3 bases, the J end lost 4 bases, and 18 bases lay between the germline ends. Germline CDR1 and CDR2: ENHRY and SYGVKD. CDR3 length: 16 residues. The CDR3: CAISDPMGLGVETQYF. The CDR3 coding sequence is TGTGCCATCAGTGATCCCATGGGTTTGGGCGTAGAGACCCAGTACTTC.

This sequence joins TRBV5-4 and TRBJ2-3; 9 bases are a match to TRBD2. J lost 0 bases, V lost 0 bases, and 8 bases had no gene match. This CDR3 is built from 18 residues. The germline CDR1 and CDR2 sequences are SGHNT and YYREEE (reference sequence). The DNA of the CDR3 is TGTGCCAGCAGCTTGGGATTGACTAGCGGAGCTAGCACAGATACGCAGTATTTT. Protein sequence: CASSLGLTSGASTDTQYF.

The rearrangement links TRBV5-1 to TRBJ2-3; 12 bases match TRBD2. With 2 bases clipped from V and 3 bases from J, the junction kept 4 bases outside the gene matches. Germline V gene data show CDR1 as SGHRS and CDR2 as YFSETQ. The CDR3 runs to 16 residues. The CDR3 DNA is TGCGCCAGCAGCTTTACTAGCGGGGGGAGTACAGATACGCAGTATTTT. It specifies CASSFTSGGSTDTQYF.

This clone was observed a handful of times. The rearrangement links TRBV15 to TRBJ2-4; D remains ambiguous. This CDR3 region has 12 residues. The V gene's germline CDR1 is LNHNV and CDR2 YYDKDF (reference sequence). Trimming removed 0 bases at V and 6 bases at J, with 3 bases between. The CDR3 sequence: CATSRDGNIQYF. The CDR3 coding sequence is TGTGCCACCAGCAGAGACGGAAACATTCAGTACTTC.

The V gene is TRBV28, the J gene TRBJ1-4, with TRBD1 identical over 7 bases. This CDR3 spans 14 amino acids. Losses at the gene ends were 7 bases for V and 7 bases for J; bases not matched to a gene: 9. Germline V gene data show CDR1 as MDHEN and CDR2 as SYDVKM. This CDR3 reads CASTPPGQAEKLFF. The CDR3 DNA follows: TGTGCCAGCACCCCCCCAGGACAGGCTGAAAAACTGTTTTTT.

The rearrangement joins TRBV11-1 to TRBJ2-5; the match to TRBD1 covers 9 bases. CDR1 and CDR2 (germline): SGHAT, FQDESV (reference sequence). The V and J ends lost 5 bases and 5 bases, in that order; junction bases with no gene match: 6. The CDR3 runs to 14 residues. DNA for the CDR3: TGTGCCAGCAGCAAAAGAACAGGGGGCGAGACCCAGTACTTC. It specifies CASSKRTGGETQYF. The full variable domain, rest sourced from reference TRBV11-1 and TRBJ2-5, is EAEVAQSPRYKITEKSQAVAFWCDPISGHATLYWYRQILGQGPELLVQFQDESVVDDSQLPKDRFSAERLKGVDSTLKIQPAELGDSAMYLCASSKRTGGETQYFGPGTRLLVL.

V usage is TRBV2 and J usage is TRBJ2-5; D remains unclear. This CDR3 is built from 13 residues. Trimming removed 7 bases at V and 1 base at J, with 10 bases between. CDR1 is SNHLY and CDR2 is FYNNEI in the germline V gene. The CDR3 DNA sequence: TGTGCCAGCATGTGGGCAGTCCAAGAGACCCAGTACTTC. It encodes CASMWAVQETQYF.

V gene TRBV7-8 combines with J gene TRBJ1-2; 7 positions agree with TRBD1. With V trimmed by 0 bases and J by 1 base, 8 bases remained unmatched. The CDR3 extends over 17 amino acids. Germline CDR1 and CDR2: SGHVS and FQNEAQ. CDR3 nucleotides: TGTGCCAGCAGCTTAGCTTCGGACAGGATAGTTAACTATGGCTACACCTTC. This sequence encodes CASSLASDRIVNYGYTF.

The V call is TRBV2, the J call TRBJ1-1; possibly TRBD1 for D (6 bases). This CDR3 comprises 15 residues. V was trimmed by 7 bases and J by 6 bases, leaving 21 bases between them. Germline values: CDR1 SNHLY, CDR2 FYNNEI. The DNA of the CDR3 is TGTGCCAGCATGGGGCCGGGTGACAGGTCTCCTGAAGCTTTCTTT. As protein: CASMGPGDRSPEAFF.

V usage is TRBV19 and J usage is TRBJ1-2; possibly TRBD1 for D (6 bases). The CDR3 extends over 13 amino acids. V was trimmed by 5 bases and J by 4 bases, leaving 11 bases between them. From germline, CDR1 is LNHDA and CDR2 SQIVND (reference sequence). The CDR3 DNA reads as TGTGCCAGTAGTTCGTGGACAGCCTATGGCTACACCTTC. Its protein is CASSSWTAYGYTF. Based on the CDR3 plus reference TRBV19 and TRBJ1-2, the full variable domain is DGGITQSPKYLFRKEGQNVTLSCEQNLNHDAMYWYRQDPGQGLRLIYYSQIVNDFQKGDIAEGYSVSREKKESFPLTVTSAQKNPTAFYLCASSSWTAYGYTFGSGTRLTVV.

J is TRBJ2-3 and V is TRBV5-1; D may be TRBD1 (6 bases). This CDR3 comprises 14 residues. V was shortened by 6 bases and J by 3 bases, with 14 bases between the two germline ends. Per the germline V gene, CDR1 is SGHRS and CDR2 is YFSETQ. This CDR3 reads CASTPQGRTDTQYF. DNA for the CDR3: TGCGCCAGCACCCCGCAGGGGAGAACAGATACGCAGTATTTT.

This clone was picked up one time. The V call is TRBV5-5, the J call TRBJ2-5; TRBD1 agrees at 7 bases. The CDR3 totals 17 residues. Germline CDR1 is SGHKS and CDR2 is YYEKEE (reference sequence). V lost 2 bases, J lost 0 bases, and 10 bases stayed unmatched. CDR3 DNA: TGTGCCAGCAGCTTTTTCCCGGACAGGCTTTACCAAGAGACCCAGTACTTC. Protein product: CASSFFPDRLYQETQYF.

In its sample, this clone was seen once. The V and J genes are TRBV19 and TRBJ1-3, with TRBD1 as a possible D gene (5 bases). The CDR3 is 14 residues long. Germline V lookup: CDR1 LNHDA, CDR2 SQIVND (reference sequence). Trimming removed 1 base from V and 4 bases from J, with 8 bases in between. This CDR3 reads CASSIAGRGNTIYF. CDR3 DNA: TGTGCCAGTAGTATAGCAGGGCGCGGAAACACCATATATTTT.

The chain links TRBV9 to TRBJ2-1, with D possibly matching TRBD1 (6 bases). The CDR3 covers 15 residues. V lost 5 bases to trimming and J lost 0 bases, with 12 bases between them. From germline, CDR1 is SGDLS and CDR2 YYNGEE. This CDR3 reads CASSNTGSSYNEQFF. CDR3 nucleotides: TGTGCCAGCAGTAACACAGGGAGCTCCTACAATGAGCAGTTCTTC.

The chain carries TRBV9 and TRBJ2-2, with unresolved D. CDR3 length: 14 residues. Trimming took off 0 bases at V and 3 bases at J, with 6 bases between the two ends. CDR1 and CDR2 (germline): SGDLS, YYNGEE. As DNA, the CDR3 is TGTGCCAGCAGCGTAGTCGGAGACACCGGGGAGCTGTTTTTT. It is translated as CASSVVGDTGELFF.

This clone was observed once. The chain uses TRBV7-2 and TRBJ2-2; D unclear. Germline CDR1 reads SGHTA; CDR2 reads FQGNSA. CDR3 length: 15 amino acids. V was shortened by 2 bases and J by 1 base, with 8 bases between the two germline ends. CDR3 nucleotides: TGTGCCAGCAGCTTATTGGGCCTGAACACCGGGGAGCTGTTTTTT. Protein sequence: CASSLLGLNTGELFF.

This sequence joins TRBV11-2 and TRBJ2-2; D call uncertain. Trimming left V 0 bases short and J 4 bases short, with 18 bases between. The CDR3 is 18 amino acids. Per germline, CDR1 SGHAT and CDR2 FQNNGV. The chain's CDR3 is CASSLDGLAVIPTGELFF. The CDR3 DNA follows: TGTGCCAGCAGCTTAGATGGTTTGGCAGTAATACCCACCGGGGAGCTGTTTTTT.

The chain uses TRBV7-3 and TRBJ2-3; D call uncertain. The CDR3 has 12 amino acids. The V end lost 5 bases, the J end lost 3 bases, and 6 bases lay between the germline ends. The germline gives CDR1 SGHTA, CDR2 FQGTGA. The CDR3 loop reads CASSDRTDTQYF. CDR3 nucleotides: TGTGCCAGCAGCGACCGTACAGATACGCAGTATTTT.

This clone has only a few counts. The rearrangement joins TRBV2 to TRBJ1-1, with TRBD1 matching over 8 bases. The trim removed 9 bases at V and 6 bases at J, leaving 6 bases unmatched. Germline V lookup: CDR1 SNHLY, CDR2 FYNNEI. The CDR3 runs 12 residues. CDR3 in amino acids: CARLGTGSEAFF. CDR3 coding DNA: TGTGCCAGATTAGGGACAGGCTCTGAAGCTTTCTTT.

V is TRBV29-1 and J is TRBJ2-5; 7 positions agree with TRBD1. The CDR3 is made up of 14 amino acids. In germline, CDR1 is SQVTM, CDR2 ANQGSEA. With V trimmed by 5 bases and J by 2 bases, 8 bases remained unmatched. The CDR3 DNA reads TGCAGCGTTAAATCCGGGACAGCACAAGAGACCCAGTACTTC. Translation gives CSVKSGTAQETQYF.